What follows are 25 T cell receptor beta chains derived from one specimen sequenced in a study of control samples from healthy donors and cancer patients. Some clones are missing from TCRdb's copy, which holds only in-frame ones; the method was immunoSEQ multiplex PCR. The sample consists of 130,000 to 150,000 clones, roughly 94% of them appearing once. Input material: PBMCs. The receptors derive from a man in his 60s with colorectal cancer.

CDR3 in DNA: TGTGCCAGCAGCCAACAGGGTACGACCTACGAGCAGTACTTC. Amino acids: CASSQQGTTYEQYF. The gene calls are TRBV3-1 (or the pseudogene TRBV3-2) and TRBJ2-7, with D perhaps matching TRBD1 (5 bases). Deletions cut 2 bases from V and 2 bases from J, with 10 bases between. Germline V lookup: CDR1 LGHDT, CDR2 YNNKEL (reference sequence). The CDR3 length is 14 residues.

V usage is TRBV24-1 and J usage is TRBJ2-7, with 8 bases matching TRBD2. CDR1 and CDR2 from the germline V gene are KGHDR and SFDVKD. CDR3 length: 12 residues. V was clipped by 4 bases and J by 6 bases; unmatched bases: 1. CDR3 residues: CATSDGTSEQYF. CDR3 DNA: TGTGCCACCAGTGACGGGACTAGCGAGCAGTACTTC.

This chain links TRBV27 with TRBJ1-1; D call uncertain. Germline values: CDR1 MNHEY, CDR2 SMNVEV (reference sequence). V lost 6 bases, J lost 4 bases, and 12 bases lay in between. This CDR3 spans 13 amino acids. CDR3 sequence: CASRREWGTEAFF. CDR3 nucleotides: TGTGCCAGCAGGAGGGAATGGGGCACTGAAGCTTTCTTT.

The gene calls are TRBV11-2 and TRBJ2-1; 11 nucleotides agree with TRBD2. CDR1 and CDR2 from the germline V gene are SGHAT and FQNNGV. V lost 4 bases, J lost 6 bases, and 8 bases stayed unmatched. The CDR3 is 16 amino acids. The CDR3 DNA follows: TGTGCCAGCAGCTCTATGGGGCTAGCGGGGGGCAATGAGCAGTTCTTC. Residues: CASSSMGLAGGNEQFF.

The V and J genes are TRBV7-8 and TRBJ1-4; 9 bases match TRBD1. Trimming removed 5 bases from V and 3 bases from J; junction bases left unmatched: 13. Germline V gene data show CDR1 as SGHVS and CDR2 as FQNEAQ. The CDR3 has 18 amino acids. Here the CDR3 DNA reads TGTGCCAGCAGCCCCCGGGTCCCGGGACAGGGTTCTAATGAAAAACTGTTTTTT. It encodes CASSPRVPGQGSNEKLFF.

The chain carries TRBV6-2 or TRBV6-3 and TRBJ2-1; 8 bases align to TRBD2. The CDR3 extends over 15 amino acids. Trimming cost V 5 bases and J 5 bases; bases outside gene matches: 8. The V gene's germline CDR1 is MNHEY and CDR2 SVGEGT. This chain's CDR3 is CASSRLRGGNNEQFF. CDR3 sequence (DNA): TGTGCCAGCAGTCGACTGCGCGGGGGGAACAATGAGCAGTTCTTC.

Written as DNA, the CDR3 is TGTGCCAGTAGTATAGTTCTCAAAGGGACAGGGGGCGACGAGCAGTACTTC. Amino acid sequence: CASSIVLKGTGGDEQYF. V is TRBV19 and J is TRBJ2-7; 12 bases are a match to TRBD1. CDR3 size: 17 residues. Unmatched junction bases numbered 9, after V lost 1 base and J lost 5 bases. Germline CDR1 and CDR2: LNHDA and SQIVND (reference sequence).

V usage is TRBV3-1 (or the pseudogene TRBV3-2) and J usage is TRBJ1-1; 8 bases match TRBD1. Trimming took 0 bases from V and 0 from J; bases not matched to a gene: 9. This CDR3 is built from 18 residues. Germline CDR1 reads LGHDT; CDR2 reads YNNKEL (reference sequence). CDR3 sequence reads: CASSQDAGTGAMNTEAFF. The DNA of the CDR3 is TGTGCCAGCAGCCAAGATGCAGGGACAGGCGCGATGAACACTGAAGCTTTCTTT.

This rearrangement joins TRBV11-2 to TRBJ1-6; possible D gene TRBD1, 6 bases. The germline V gene has CDR1 SGHAT and CDR2 FQNNGV. V lost 0 bases, J lost 9 bases, and 9 bases lay in between. CDR3 length: 14 residues. The DNA of the CDR3 is TGTGCCAGCAGCTTAGAACAGGGTGGTTCACCCCTCCACTTT. Its translation is CASSLEQGGSPLHF.

The CDR3 region is CASSLLPRNTEAFF. CDR3 DNA: TGTGCCAGCAGCTTACTCCCAAGGAACACTGAAGCTTTCTTT. This chain links TRBV11-2 with TRBJ1-1, with D unresolved. Germline V gene lookup returns CDR1 SGHAT and CDR2 FQNNGV. The CDR3 is 14 amino acids. Deletions cut 2 bases from V and 1 base from J, with 8 bases between.

The chain has TRBV7-6 and TRBJ2-5; TRBD2 is a possible D gene (6 bases). The length of the CDR3 is 15 residues. The germline V gene has CDR1 SGHVS and CDR2 FNYEAQ. Trimming shortened V by 1 base and J by 1 base, and 10 bases separated the two germline ends. This CDR3 is CASSLGNSGQETQYF. The CDR3 DNA reads TGTGCCAGCAGCTTAGGCAATAGCGGCCAAGAGACCCAGTACTTC. Together with reference TRBV7-6 and TRBJ2-5, the CDR3 gives the full variable domain: GAGVSQSPRYKVTKRGQDVALRCDPISGHVSLYWYRQALGQGPEFLTYFNYEAQQDKSGLPNDRFSAERPEGSISTLTIQRTEQRDSAMYRCASSLGNSGQETQYFGPGTRLLVL.

This clone showed up just once. This chain connects TRBV19 to TRBJ1-1, with 8 bases lining up with TRBD1. The length of the CDR3 is 15 residues. V gave up 7 bases and J gave up 0 bases; unmatched junction bases: 7. Germline loops: CDR1 LNHDA, CDR2 SQIVND (reference sequence). Written as DNA, the CDR3 is TGTGCCAGTAAGGCGGACAGGGTTATGAACACTGAAGCTTTCTTT. This codes for CASKADRVMNTEAFF.

The genes are TRBV7-9 and TRBJ2-1; no reliable D call. CDR3 length equals 13 residues. Trimming stripped 6 bases from V and 1 base from J, with 7 bases between. Per the germline V gene, CDR1 is SEHNR and CDR2 is FQNEAQ (reference sequence). DNA for the CDR3: TGTGCCAGCAGACCTAATTCCTACAATGAGCAGTTCTTC. It specifies CASRPNSYNEQFF.

J is TRBJ2-3 and V is TRBV7-8; D is undetermined. There are 12 residues in the CDR3. Germline V gene sequence: CDR1 SGHVS, CDR2 FQNEAQ. Trimming cost V 5 bases and J 4 bases, with 7 bases left between them. This CDR3 is CASSRFADTQYF. The CDR3 nucleotides read TGTGCCAGCAGCCGATTCGCAGATACGCAGTATTTT.

Here the CDR3 DNA reads TGTGCCAGCAGTTTCGTAGGAGGGGTGAATGAAAAACTGTTTTTT. It translates to CASSFVGGVNEKLFF. V gene TRBV28 combines with J gene TRBJ1-4; the D gene is possibly TRBD1 (5 bases). Germline V gene data show CDR1 as MDHEN and CDR2 as SYDVKM. V shed 3 bases and J shed 5 bases, with 13 bases lying between them. This CDR3 is built from 15 residues.

The chain is built from TRBV10-3 and TRBJ2-2; no definite D call. Trimming took 6 bases from V and 0 from J, leaving 8 bases between them. The length of the CDR3 is 14 residues. Per germline, CDR1 ENHRY and CDR2 SYGVKD. The CDR3 loop reads CAIREEANTGELFF. In DNA form, the CDR3 reads TGTGCCATCAGAGAGGAAGCGAACACCGGGGAGCTGTTTTTT.

V and J are TRBV6-5 and TRBJ1-1; the D is unclear. Trimming took off 5 bases at V and 1 base at J, with 8 bases between the two ends. The CDR3 spans 13 residues. CDR1 is MNHEY and CDR2 is SVGAGI in the germline V gene. CDR3 nucleotides: TGTGCCAGCAGTACCGTCAAGAACACTGAAGCTTTCTTT. Its protein is CASSTVKNTEAFF.

The chain couples TRBV5-1 to TRBJ2-1; D is ambiguous. V gave up 0 bases and J gave up 0 bases, with 4 bases separating them. The CDR3 runs to 14 residues. Germline V gene sequence: CDR1 SGHRS, CDR2 YFSETQ. In DNA form, the CDR3 reads TGCGCCAGCAGCTTGGCAAGCTCCTACAATGAGCAGTTCTTC. This sequence encodes CASSLASSYNEQFF.

The rearrangement uses TRBV6-2 or TRBV6-3 and TRBJ2-3; the match to TRBD1 covers 7 bases. The J segment lost 7 bases and the V segment lost 2 bases, leaving 3 bases of the junction unmatched. Germline V gives CDR1 MNHEY, CDR2 SVGEGT. The CDR3 has 13 amino acids. The CDR3: CASSYDRANTQYF. The CDR3 DNA reads TGTGCCAGCAGTTACGACAGGGCTAATACGCAGTATTTT.

J is TRBJ1-2 and V is TRBV6-5; D gene ambiguous. Trimming took off 11 bases at V and 0 bases at J, with 7 bases between the two ends. Germline V gives CDR1 MNHEY, CDR2 SVGAGI. The length of the CDR3 is 11 residues. The CDR3 nucleotides are TGTGCCGTAGTAGCTAACTATGGCTACACCTTC. This gives the protein CAVVANYGYTF.

This rearrangement joins TRBV30 to TRBJ2-2, with D maybe TRBD2 (7 bases). The CDR3 spans 18 residues. Deletions cut 3 bases from V and 3 bases from J, with 23 bases between. Per germline, CDR1 GTSNPN and CDR2 SVGIG (reference sequence). The CDR3 protein is CAWSSTGRGATDTGELFF. CDR3 DNA: TGTGCCTGGAGCTCCACAGGTCGGGGGGCGACGGACACCGGGGAGCTGTTTTTT.

This chain links TRBV19 with TRBJ1-6; D not resolved. This CDR3 spans 15 amino acids. V dropped 5 bases and J dropped 0 bases, with 8 bases sitting between them. The germline gives CDR1 LNHDA, CDR2 SQIVND (reference sequence). CDR3 residues: CASSLRSSYNSPLHF. CDR3 nucleotide sequence: TGTGCCAGTAGTCTCAGGAGCTCCTATAATTCACCCCTCCACTTT.

For the CDR3, the DNA is TGTGCCAGCAGTGAGGGGGTTCAGCCCCAGCATTTT. This sequence encodes CASSEGVQPQHF. This chain links TRBV6-1 with TRBJ1-5, with D perhaps TRBD1 (5 bases). With 3 bases removed from V and 6 bases from J, the gap between germline ends came to 6 bases. This CDR3 is 12 amino acids long. Germline CDR1 and CDR2: MNHNS and SASEGT.

The chain is built from TRBV6-4 and TRBJ2-3; tentative D call: TRBD2 (7 bases). The CDR3 is 15 residues long. The V end lost 2 bases, the J end lost 1 base, and 10 bases lay between the germline ends. The germline CDR1 and CDR2 sequences are MRHNA and SNTAGT. This CDR3 reads CASSDRGGGTDTQYF. CDR3 in DNA: TGTGCCAGCAGTGACAGGGGGGGCGGCACAGATACGCAGTATTTT.

The chain carries TRBV2 and TRBJ2-5; unclear D gene. Trimming took off 6 bases at V and 0 bases at J, with 11 bases between the two ends. The CDR3 extends over 14 amino acids. The germline gives CDR1 SNHLY, CDR2 FYNNEI. The CDR3 DNA follows: TGTGCCAGCAGGGAGATCGGAAACCAAGAGACCCAGTACTTC. Its translation is CASREIGNQETQYF.